This T cell receptor beta chain was identified during a study of blood T cells in healthy people across ages. Combining a sample-barcoded 5' primer with a J-beta primer mix, a second PCR ran for roughly 7 to 11 cycles. TCRdb processed the 5' RACE reads anew with MiXCR; each CDR3 protein has one entry. The table shows about 970,000 distinct CDR3 sequences, with just over 50% occurring only once. The germline V gene has CDR1 MGHDK and CDR2 SYGVNS. Between the trimmed V and J ends, which lost 9 bases and 9 bases, there was a span of 15 bases. CDR3 length: 12 amino acids. V and J are TRBV25-1 and TRBJ1-5; possibly TRBD1 for D (5 bases). The sequenced material came from blood. The sequence derives from a woman aged 60-75 years in good health. The CDR3 reads CASRGSQGPQHF. The CDR3 nucleotides read TGTGCCAGTAGGGGCTCCCAGGGGCCCCAGCATTTT.